Listed below are T cell receptor beta chains from one sample, sequenced in a study of T cell changes during pregnancy in multiple sclerosis. Using immunoSEQ multiplex PCR, the repertoire was profiled, and TCRdb retains in-frame clones only, with some absent. The sample lists tens of thousands of clones, roughly 91% seen once, with 1% to 1.5% in the top ten. Sample: peripheral blood, taken in the second trimester of pregnancy. The receptors come from a female donor with multiple sclerosis, enrolled in a pregnancy study. CDR3s leave out the opening cysteine and the closing phenylalanine or tryptophan.

j_gene | v_gene | CDR3aa
TRBJ2-5 | TRBV5-4 | ASSERGGAETQY
TRBJ2-7 | TRBV2 | ASSEQGSDYEQY
TRBJ2-5 | TRBV5-4 | ASSLDQRRILETQY
TRBJ2-5 | TRBV19 | ASSMTGETQY
TRBJ2-3 | TRBV11-2 | ASSFRGSGGGTDTQY
TRBJ2-3 | TRBV19 | ASSRRASTDTQY
TRBJ1-2 | TRBV12-2 | ASRTLGTGANYGYT
TRBJ1-5 | TRBV5-6 | ASSGDRDGGAQH
TRBJ1-5 | TRBV19 | ASSIRDSNQPQH
TRBJ1-1 | TRBV7-9 | ASSLVKATEAF
TRBJ2-3 | TRBV4-3 | ASSQLTGTDTQY
TRBJ1-5 | TRBV18 | ASSPQGYNNQPQH
TRBJ1-6 | TRBV6-5 | ASSRTGNGSPLH
TRBJ1-2 | TRBV19 | ASRRLTYGYT
TRBJ1-2 | TRBV29-1 | SVDGTGPGYT
TRBJ1-5 | TRBV7-2 | ASSYDRGTHQPQH
TRBJ1-2 | TRBV6-5 | ASSFWARGLGGYT
TRBJ1-1 | TRBV11-2 | ASSSLGREAEAF
TRBJ1-2 | TRBV30 | AWSHTGGYYGYT
TRBJ2-5 | TRBV5-4 | ASSSLQGAGETQY
TRBJ2-5 | TRBV29-1 | SVALGGSGEWETQY
TRBJ2-1 | TRBV5-6 | ASSPTGGTSYNEQF
TRBJ1-1 | TRBV5-1 | ASSLARQGLGTEAF
TRBJ1-2 | TRBV7-9 | ASSLAPRDGYT
TRBJ2-1 | TRBV10-3 | AISGGERGVYNEQF
TRBJ2-1 | TRBV10-3 | AISEPGGHYNEQF
TRBJ1-2 | TRBV14 | ASSPRQGDGYT
TRBJ2-5 | TRBV15 | ATSIGWETQY